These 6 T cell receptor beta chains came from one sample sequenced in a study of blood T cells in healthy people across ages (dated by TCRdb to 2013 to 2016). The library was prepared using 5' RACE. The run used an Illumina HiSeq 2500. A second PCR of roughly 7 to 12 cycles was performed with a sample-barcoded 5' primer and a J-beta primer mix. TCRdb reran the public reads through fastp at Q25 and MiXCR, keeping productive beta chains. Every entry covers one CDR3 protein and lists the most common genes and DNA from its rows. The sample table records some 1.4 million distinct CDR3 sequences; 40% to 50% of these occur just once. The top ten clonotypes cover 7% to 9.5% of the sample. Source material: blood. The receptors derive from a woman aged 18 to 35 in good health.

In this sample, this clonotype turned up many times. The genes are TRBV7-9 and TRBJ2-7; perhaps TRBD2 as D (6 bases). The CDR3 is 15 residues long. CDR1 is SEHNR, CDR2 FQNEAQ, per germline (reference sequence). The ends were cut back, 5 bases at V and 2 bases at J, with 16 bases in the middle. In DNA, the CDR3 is TGTGCCAGCAGCATCTCGGGAGCGGGCACCTACGAGCAGTACTTC. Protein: CASSISGAGTYEQYF.

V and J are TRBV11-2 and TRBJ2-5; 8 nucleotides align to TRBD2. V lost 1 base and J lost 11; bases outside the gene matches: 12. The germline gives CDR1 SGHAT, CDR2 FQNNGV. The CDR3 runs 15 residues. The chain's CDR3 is CASSLVLAGRNEQYF. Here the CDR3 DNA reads TGTGCCAGCAGCTTAGTCCTAGCGGGTCGCAATGAGCAGTACTTC.

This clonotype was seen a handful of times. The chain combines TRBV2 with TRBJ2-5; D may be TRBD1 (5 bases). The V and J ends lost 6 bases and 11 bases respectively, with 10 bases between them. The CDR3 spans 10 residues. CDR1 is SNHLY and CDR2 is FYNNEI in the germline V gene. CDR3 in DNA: TGTGCCAGCAGACAGGCTAGTCAGTACTTC. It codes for CASRQASQYF. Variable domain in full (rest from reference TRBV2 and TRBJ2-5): EPEVTQTPSHQVTQMGQEVILRCVPISNHLYFYWYRQILGQKVEFLVSFYNNEISEKSEIFDDQFSVERPDGSNFTLKIRSTKLEDSAMYFCASRQASQYFGPGTRLLVL.

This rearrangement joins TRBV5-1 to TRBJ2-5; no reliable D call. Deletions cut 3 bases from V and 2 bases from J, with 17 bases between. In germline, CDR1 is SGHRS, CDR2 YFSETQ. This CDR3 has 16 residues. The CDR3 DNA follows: TGCGCCAGCAGCTCCACCGACGTTCGGCGGCAAGAGACCCAGTACTTC. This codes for CASSSTDVRRQETQYF.

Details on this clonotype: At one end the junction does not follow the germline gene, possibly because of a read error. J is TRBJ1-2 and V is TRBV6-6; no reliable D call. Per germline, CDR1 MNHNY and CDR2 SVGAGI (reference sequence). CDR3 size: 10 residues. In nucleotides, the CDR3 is TGTTCCAGCAGTGGGCATGGCTACACCTTC. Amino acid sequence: CSSSGHGYTF.

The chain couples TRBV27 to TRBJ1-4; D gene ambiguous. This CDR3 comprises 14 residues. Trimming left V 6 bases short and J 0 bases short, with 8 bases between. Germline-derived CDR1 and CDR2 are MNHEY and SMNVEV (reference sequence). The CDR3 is CASRQSATNEKLFF. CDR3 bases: TGTGCCAGCAGGCAATCTGCAACTAATGAAAAACTGTTTTTT.